These 18 T cell receptor beta chains came from one sample sequenced in a study of PD-L1 blockade in urothelial cancer. Only in-frame clones appear in the TCRdb table, and some are missing; sequencing was by immunoSEQ multiplex PCR. The table has roughly 100,000 clones, 75% to 90% seen once. Time point meaning: peripheral blood 6 weeks after treatment start. The sample was PBMCs, taken around atezolizumab (anti-PD-L1) treatment. The source is a man between 65 and 85 years old with urothelial cancer.

The rearrangement uses TRBV7-8 and TRBJ1-3, with 7 bases identical to TRBD1. The CDR3 has 18 residues. V lost 0 bases, J lost 1 base, and 9 bases stayed unmatched. Looked up from germline, CDR1 is SGHVS and CDR2 is FQNEAQ. CDR3 nucleotide sequence: TGTGCCAGCAGCTTAGCCCTAACAGGGGTTGGGTCTGGAAACACCATATATTTT. Its protein is CASSLALTGVGSGNTIYF.

V and J are TRBV11-2 and TRBJ1-1; TRBD1 agrees at 11 bases. V trimming: 3 bases; J trimming: 5 bases; junction bases outside the gene matches: 5. This CDR3 region has 15 residues. CDR1 and CDR2 from the germline V gene are SGHAT and FQNNGV. CDR3 nucleotide sequence: TGTGCCAGCAGCTTCCGGACAGGGGGCTGGACTGAAGCTTTCTTT. Translated, it gives CASSFRTGGWTEAFF.

The V and J genes are TRBV6-6 and TRBJ2-3, with 10 bases fitting TRBD2. The CDR3 length is 14 residues. Germline V gene lookup returns CDR1 MNHNY and CDR2 SVGAGI (reference sequence). The V and J ends lost 8 bases and 2 bases, in that order; junction bases with no gene match: 4. The CDR3 region is CASLAGGPTDTQYF. The CDR3 nucleotides are TGTGCCAGCTTAGCGGGGGGACCCACAGATACGCAGTATTTT.

The V and J genes are TRBV19 and TRBJ2-3, with 9 bases lining up with TRBD2. V lost 4 bases to trimming and J lost 4 bases; unmatched junction nucleotides: 6. Germline CDR1 and CDR2: LNHDA and SQIVND (reference sequence). This CDR3 is built from 15 residues. CDR3 sequence: CASSRSSGIADTQYF. CDR3 coding DNA: TGTGCCAGTAGTAGATCTAGCGGGATCGCAGATACGCAGTATTTT.

The rearrangement links TRBV11-2 to TRBJ2-4; the D gene is possibly TRBD1 (5 bases). Germline V lookup: CDR1 SGHAT, CDR2 FQNNGV. Trimming took 5 bases from V and 0 from J, leaving 23 bases between them. This CDR3 is built from 19 residues. The CDR3 loop is CASSLSGFESRLAKNIQYF. The CDR3, as DNA: TGTGCCAGCAGCCTGTCAGGGTTTGAGAGTCGGTTAGCCAAAAACATTCAGTACTTC.

This clone appeared once. V gene TRBV6-5 combines with J gene TRBJ2-7, with D possibly being TRBD1 (5 bases). V lost 5 bases and J 2 bases, leaving 10 bases between the germline ends. The CDR3 length is 13 residues. From germline, CDR1 is MNHEY and CDR2 SVGAGI. The CDR3 loop is CASSAPGTYEQYF. The DNA of the CDR3 is TGTGCCAGCAGTGCCCCAGGGACCTACGAGCAGTACTTC.

The chain joins TRBV7-2 to TRBJ2-2; the match to TRBD2 covers 10 bases. The V gene end was trimmed by 0 bases and the J gene end by 2 bases; junction bases not matched to a gene: 6. CDR1 and CDR2 (germline): SGHTA, FQGNSA. The CDR3 totals 18 residues. CDR3 region: CASSLAIPSGGNTGELFF. CDR3 DNA: TGTGCCAGCAGCTTAGCAATCCCTAGCGGGGGAAACACCGGGGAGCTGTTTTTT.

The chain uses TRBV18 and TRBJ1-2, with D possibly TRBD1 on 5 matching bases. V lost 2 bases to trimming and J lost 0 bases, with 19 bases between them. This CDR3 has 18 residues. CDR1 is KGHSH and CDR2 is LQKENI in the germline V gene. The CDR3 loop is CASSPLIRGGVANYGYTF. The DNA for the CDR3 is TGTGCCAGCTCACCATTAATTCGCGGAGGGGTAGCTAACTATGGCTACACCTTC.

The chain carries TRBV6-5 and TRBJ2-7, with 8 bases matching TRBD1. Germline V lookup: CDR1 MNHEY, CDR2 SVGAGI. V lost 5 bases, J lost 5 bases, and 8 bases stayed unmatched. This CDR3 spans 14 amino acids. This chain's CDR3 is CASSDTRGRDEQYF. The CDR3, as DNA: TGTGCCAGCAGTGACACCAGGGGGCGCGACGAGCAGTACTTC.

The chain recombines TRBV19 with TRBJ2-3, with D tentatively TRBD2 (5 bases). The germline CDR1 and CDR2 sequences are LNHDA and SQIVND (reference sequence). V was pared by 3 bases and J by 5 bases, with 9 bases between. This CDR3 contains 13 residues. The CDR3 region is CASSITGEDTQYF. DNA of the CDR3: TGTGCCAGTAGTATCACCGGGGAAGATACGCAGTATTTT.

The genes are TRBV18 and TRBJ2-7, with a tentative D call TRBD1 (6 bases). Germline loops: CDR1 KGHSH, CDR2 LQKENI. The CDR3 runs to 15 residues. Trimming cost V 3 bases and J 4 bases, with 16 bases left between them. CDR3 coding DNA: TGTGCCAGCTCACCTGGCACACAGGGTGGTTACGAGCAGTACTTC. It codes for CASSPGTQGGYEQYF. Full variable domain (outside the CDR3, taken from reference TRBV18 and TRBJ2-7): NAGVMQNPRHLVRRRGQEARLRCSPMKGHSHVYWYRQLPEEGLKFMVYLQKENIIDESGMPKERFSAEFPKEGPSILRIQQVVRGDSAAYFCASSPGTQGGYEQYFGPGTRLTVT.

The rearrangement joins TRBV6-5 to TRBJ1-1; a possible D gene is TRBD1 (6 bases). This CDR3 comprises 14 residues. Trimming removed 5 bases from V and 1 base from J, with 11 bases in between. Germline CDR1 MNHEY, CDR2 SVGAGI. DNA of the CDR3: TGTGCCAGCAGTCAACAGGGTGGGAACACTGAAGCTTTCTTT. It translates to CASSQQGGNTEAFF.

In its sample, this clone was seen once. This rearrangement joins TRBV6-1 to TRBJ2-5; 12 bases line up with TRBD2. Per germline, CDR1 MNHNS and CDR2 SASEGT. The CDR3 totals 17 residues. The trim removed 0 bases at V and 4 bases at J, leaving 6 bases unmatched. The CDR3 is CASSEARLAGEGETQYF. CDR3 nucleotide sequence: TGTGCCAGCAGTGAAGCTCGACTAGCGGGAGAGGGAGAGACCCAGTACTTC.

V and J are TRBV18 and TRBJ2-2, with 8 bases that match TRBD1. J lost 5 bases, V lost 3 bases, and 5 bases had no gene match. The germline CDR1 and CDR2 sequences are KGHSH and LQKENI. This CDR3 contains 15 residues. The CDR3: CASSPQGAQTGELFF. The DNA of the CDR3 is TGTGCCAGCTCACCTCAGGGGGCCCAGACCGGGGAGCTGTTTTTT.

The J gene is TRBJ2-7, the V gene TRBV20-1; D gene ambiguous. The V end was cut by 6 bases, the J end by 2 bases, with 8 bases between. This CDR3 spans 11 amino acids. Germline V gives CDR1 DFQATT, CDR2 SNEGSKA (reference sequence). CDR3 bases: TGCAGTGCGCGAGGCGCCTACGAGCAGTACTTC. Its translation is CSARGAYEQYF.

The rearrangement joins TRBV15 to TRBJ1-5; 7 positions agree with TRBD1. In germline, CDR1 is LNHNV, CDR2 YYDKDF (reference sequence). The CDR3 sequence is 14 residues long. The V segment lost 9 bases and the J segment 0 bases; nucleotides outside the gene matches: 5. The chain's CDR3 is CATGRGNSNQPQHF. The CDR3 DNA is TGTGCCACTGGCAGGGGGAATAGCAATCAGCCCCAGCATTTT.

The chain carries TRBV7-7 and TRBJ2-7; the D is unclear. Germline values: CDR1 SSHAT, CDR2 FNYEAQ (reference sequence). This CDR3 spans 13 amino acids. Trimming cost V 2 bases and J 6 bases, with 11 bases left between them. As DNA, the CDR3 is TGTGCCAGCAGCTTAACAGTCTACTCCGAGCAGTACTTC. It yields the protein CASSLTVYSEQYF.

The V call is TRBV25-1, the J call TRBJ2-3, with 11 bases aligning to TRBD2. Germline assignment: CDR1 MGHDK and CDR2 SYGVNS. J was trimmed by 6 bases and V by 4 bases; bases with no gene match: 12. This CDR3 has 17 amino acids. CDR3 in amino acids: CASSARVTSGGKDTQYF. CDR3 bases: TGTGCCAGCAGTGCTCGGGTAACTAGCGGGGGCAAGGATACGCAGTATTTT.